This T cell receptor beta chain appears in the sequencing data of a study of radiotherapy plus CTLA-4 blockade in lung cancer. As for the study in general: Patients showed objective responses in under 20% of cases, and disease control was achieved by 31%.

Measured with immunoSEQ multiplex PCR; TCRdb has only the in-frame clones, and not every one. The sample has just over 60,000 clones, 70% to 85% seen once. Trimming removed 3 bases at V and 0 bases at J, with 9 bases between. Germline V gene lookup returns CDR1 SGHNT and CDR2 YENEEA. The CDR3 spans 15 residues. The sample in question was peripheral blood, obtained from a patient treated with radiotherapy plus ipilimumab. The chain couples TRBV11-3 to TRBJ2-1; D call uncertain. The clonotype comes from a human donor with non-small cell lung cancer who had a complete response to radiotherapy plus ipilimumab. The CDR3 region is CASSLIHLSYNEQFF. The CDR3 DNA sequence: TGTGCCAGCAGCTTGATCCACCTCTCCTACAATGAGCAGTTCTTC.